The 6 T cell receptor beta chains below come from one sample, sequenced in a study of blood T cell repertoires in COVID-19. Sequenced by immunoSEQ multiplex PCR; TCRdb stores in-frame clones only, minus some. The sample has around 290,000 clones, around nine tenths seen once. The sample taken for sequencing was PBMCs or T cells enriched from blood (not recorded which). The receptors were sampled from a woman aged 18-35 years who had recovered from COVID-19.

The chain combines TRBV5-5 with TRBJ1-1; maybe TRBD1 (6 bases). The CDR3 length is 15 residues. In germline, CDR1 is SGHKS, CDR2 YYEKEE (reference sequence). V was pared by 5 bases and J by 0 bases, with 14 bases between. The CDR3 spells CASRRTASMNTEAFF. The CDR3 DNA sequence: TGTGCCAGCAGAAGGACAGCTTCTATGAACACTGAAGCTTTCTTT.

The chain links TRBV11-2 to TRBJ2-1; 7 positions match TRBD2. CDR1 SGHAT and CDR2 FQNNGV come from the germline V gene. This CDR3 has 16 amino acids. V shed 1 base and J 4 bases; nucleotides not matched to a gene: 7. CDR3 amino acids: CASSLAEASGYNEQFF. The CDR3 DNA sequence: TGTGCCAGCAGCTTAGCTGAGGCTAGCGGTTACAATGAGCAGTTCTTC.

The V gene is TRBV3-1 (or the pseudogene TRBV3-2), the J gene TRBJ2-7; possible D gene TRBD2, 5 bases. The CDR3 is 13 residues long. Trimming stripped 3 bases from V and 3 bases from J, with 9 bases between. Germline V gene sequence: CDR1 LGHDT, CDR2 YNNKEL (reference sequence). The CDR3 DNA sequence: TGTGCCAGCAGCCACCAAACTAGCTACGAGCAGTACTTC. Its translation is CASSHQTSYEQYF.

In the case of this clone: A read error may produce the germline difference seen at one junction end. The CDR3 sequence: CASSLAVSSGGVRSF. CDR3 nucleotides: TGTGCCAGCAGCTTAGCGGTCTCTAGCGGGGGGGTTAGGTCCTTC. The chain uses TRBV7-2 and TRBJ2-7, with TRBD2 matching over 12 bases. Per germline, CDR1 SGHTA and CDR2 FQGNSA. The CDR3 spans 15 residues.

This clone was detected only once. In nucleotides, the CDR3 is TGTGCCAGCAGCCAAGGACCCACTACAGGGAGGGCCTACGAGCAGTACTTC. Its translation: CASSQGPTTGRAYEQYF. The rearrangement uses TRBV4-2 and TRBJ2-7; D possibly corresponds to TRBD2 (7 bases). V shed 1 base and J shed 2 bases, with 18 bases lying between them. Germline V lookup: CDR1 LGHNA, CDR2 YNFKEQ. The CDR3 is 17 amino acids.

This clone has just one count. The chain's CDR3 is CASSISGRGRNEQFF. Written as DNA, the CDR3 is TGTGCCAGTAGCATAAGCGGGAGGGGAAGGAATGAGCAGTTCTTC. V gene TRBV19 combines with J gene TRBJ2-1, with 10 bases aligning to TRBD2. The germline V gene encodes CDR1 LNHDA and CDR2 SQIVND (reference sequence). The CDR3 length is 15 residues. The V segment lost 6 bases and the J segment 7 bases; nucleotides outside the gene matches: 9. Together with reference TRBV19 and TRBJ2-1, the CDR3 gives the full variable domain: DGGITQSPKYLFRKEGQNVTLSCEQNLNHDAMYWYRQDPGQGLRLIYYSQIVNDFQKGDIAEGYSVSREKKESFPLTVTSAQKNPTAFYLCASSISGRGRNEQFFGPGTRLTVL.